Listed below are T cell receptor beta chains from one sample, sequenced in a study of shared clonotypes between healthy human individuals. Repertoires were generated with immunoSEQ multiplex PCR, while TCRdb's copy carries only in-frame clones and drops some. The profile covers a few million clones, with over 85% appearing a single time and less than 2% taken by the ten largest. The sequenced sample consisted of naive CD8+ T cells from PBMCs. These receptor sequences come from a man aged 18 to 30 in good health. Some clones in this sample may be carry-over from other donors' samples. Each CDR3 is given with its conserved first and last residue. The D gene is left open where the match is weak. Size is omitted from some rows. Given values are once, few, many or a class for expanded clones.

-	-	TRBV14	TRBJ2-1	TGTGCCAGCAGCCAGAAAGTCGACTGGGGAAACTACAATGAGCAGTTCTTC	CASSQKVDWGNYNEQFF
-	-	TRBV29-1	TRBJ2-3	TGCAGCGTCCGCCCCGGGGGGCTTGGGACAGATACGCAGTATTTT	CSVRPGGLGTDTQYF
TRBD1	-	TRBV19	TRBJ2-7	TGTGCCAGTAGTATAGTCGGGACAGGGTACGGCGAGCAGTACTTC	CASSIVGTGYGEQYF
-	-	TRBV7-9	TRBJ2-7	TGTGCCAGCAGCTTCCTCCACGAGCAGTACTTC	CASSFLHEQYF
-	-	TRBV4-1	TRBJ2-1	TGCGCCAGCAGCCAAGATCTGAGCCTTTCCTACAATGAGCAGTTCTTC	CASSQDLSLSYNEQFF
-	-	TRBV4-3	TRBJ2-1	TGCGCCAGCAGCCAAGCCCCCAGTACTCGGGAGCAGTTCTTC	CASSQAPSTREQFF
-	once	TRBV28	TRBJ2-1	TGTGCCAGCATCTCCCCCGATAGGGGCTACAATGAGCAGTTCTTC	CASISPDRGYNEQFF
-	few	TRBV29-1	TRBJ1-1	TGCAGCGCTAGGGTGAACACTGAAGCTTTCTTT	CSARVNTEAFF
-	-	TRBV10-3	TRBJ2-7	TGTGCCATCAGTGAGAGGGCTGCTTCCTACGAGCAGTACTTC	CAISERAASYEQYF
-	-	TRBV4-3	TRBJ2-2	TGCGCCAGCAGAGGAGGGGGCGAGGCCGGGGAGCTGTTTTTT	CASRGGGEAGELFF
TRBD1	-	TRBV27	TRBJ1-2	TGTGCCAGCAGTACCTCCGGGACAGGGTTCAACTATGGCTACACCTTC	CASSTSGTGFNYGYTF
-	-	TRBV29-1	TRBJ1-3	TGCAGCGTTGAAGATTTGGGATTGGGCACCCTTCCTGGTGGAAACACCATATATTTT	CSVEDLGLGTLPGGNTIYF
-	-	TRBV27	TRBJ1-2	TGTGCCAGCAGTCCTGGGGCTAACTATGGCTACACCTTC	CASSPGANYGYTF
-	-	TRBV13	TRBJ2-2	TGTGCCAGCAGCCCCCGCGTTTTAGCGGACTTCGGGGAGCTGTTTTTT	CASSPRVLADFGELFF
TRBD2	-	TRBV11-2	TRBJ2-1	TGTGCCAGCAGCCCCCCGCTCGGCGGGAGGGGGGACTACAATGAGCAGTTCTTC	CASSPPLGGRGDYNEQFF
-	-	TRBV7-9	TRBJ2-5	TGTGCCAGCAGCTCGGACGGGTACTACGGAGAGACCCAGTACTTC	CASSSDGYYGETQYF
-	-	TRBV7-2	TRBJ1-5	TGTGCCAGCAGCTTAGCGGGGGGGGGCAATCAGCCCCAGCATTTT	CASSLAGGGNQPQHF
TRBD1	-	TRBV28	TRBJ1-2	TGTGCCAGCAGTAGAGACAGGGCCTTCTTCTATGGCTACACCTTC	CASSRDRAFFYGYTF
TRBD1	-	TRBV4-1	TRBJ1-5	TGCGCCAGCAGCCAAACACAGGGGTGGAATCAGCCCCAGCATTTT	CASSQTQGWNQPQHF
-	-	TRBV7-8	TRBJ2-3	TGTGCCAGCAGCTCAAGACAGGAATTGGGGGATACGCAGTATTTT	CASSSRQELGDTQYF
-	-	TRBV9	TRBJ1-2	TGTGCCAGCAGCGTATCGGGGGCAGGGAACTATGGCTACACCTTC	CASSVSGAGNYGYTF
-	-	TRBV29-1	TRBJ2-7	TGCAGCGTTGAGTTAGGTTCGTACGAGCAGTACTTC	CSVELGSYEQYF
TRBD1	-	TRBV28	TRBJ1-4	TGTGCCAGCAGTCCACAGGGGGCCAGTGAAAAACTGTTTTTT	CASSPQGASEKLFF
TRBD2	once	TRBV7-3	TRBJ2-5	TGTGCCAGCAGCCGGACTAGCGGCATACGGGAGACCCAGTACTTC	CASSRTSGIRETQYF
-	-	TRBV19	TRBJ2-5	TGTGCCAGTAGTATCCGCGTGACCCCGAGTCAAGAGACCCAGTACTTC	CASSIRVTPSQETQYF
TRBD2	once	TRBV7-6	TRBJ2-1	TGTGCCAGCAGCGCACGAGGGGGAACTAGCGGATACTACAATGAGCAGTTCTTC	CASSARGGTSGYYNEQFF
TRBD2	-	TRBV15	TRBJ2-1	TGTGCCACCAGGACAAAAACTAGCGCTTACAATGAGCAGTTCTTC	CATRTKTSAYNEQFF
TRBD1	-	TRBV5-6	TRBJ2-4	TGTGCCAGCAGCGGGACAGCTCAAAACATTCAGTACTTC	CASSGTAQNIQYF
TRBD1	-	TRBV5-4	TRBJ1-2	TGTGCCAGCAGCACATCCACAGGGGGCAGGGATGGCTACACCTTC	CASSTSTGGRDGYTF
-	-	TRBV28	TRBJ1-2	TGTGCCAGCAGTTTACAGGGGACGAACTATGGCTACACCTTC	CASSLQGTNYGYTF
TRBD2	once	TRBV4-3	TRBJ2-2	TGCGCCAGCAGCTTCGGACTAGCGGGATCTACCGGGGAGCTGTTTTTT	CASSFGLAGSTGELFF
-	-	TRBV11-1	TRBJ2-3	TGTGCCAGCAGTGAAGGGGGGAGGCGGGGCTTCACAGATACGCAGTATTTT	CASSEGGRRGFTDTQYF
TRBD2	-	TRBV19	TRBJ2-5	TGTGCCAGTAGTATAGAGGGAGGGGAGCAAGAGACCCAGTACTTC	CASSIEGGEQETQYF
TRBD1	-	TRBV9	TRBJ1-4	TGTGCCAGCAGCGCCTCGGACAGGGGCGCCTACGGGACTAATGAAAAACTGTTTTTT	CASSASDRGAYGTNEKLFF
-	-	TRBV9	TRBJ2-7	TGTGCCAGCAGCCTAGGGGCTAGCGCCAACTACGAGCAGTACTTC	CASSLGASANYEQYF
TRBD2	-	TRBV14	TRBJ2-3	TGTGCCAGCAGCCTGACGATCTCCAGGCAGCGGGAGGGATTCACAGATACGCAGTATTTT	CASSLTISRQREGFTDTQYF
TRBD1	-	TRBV27	TRBJ2-7	TGTGCCAGCAGAGACCGGACAGGGAGCTCCTACGAGCAGTACTTC	CASRDRTGSSYEQYF
-	-	TRBV7-9	TRBJ2-1	TGTGCCAGCAGCAACAGCGGGCACGGATACAATGAGCAGTTCTTC	CASSNSGHGYNEQFF
TRBD2	-	TRBV27	TRBJ2-7	TGTGCCAGCAGTTTCCTAGCGGGAGGTTATTCCTACGAGCAGTACTTC	CASSFLAGGYSYEQYF
-	-	TRBV19	TRBJ2-7	TGTGCCAGTAGTAAGGGTGAATTGGCCTACGAGCAGTACTTC	CASSKGELAYEQYF
-	few	TRBV6-6	TRBJ1-2	TGTGCCAGCACCCACGGTCTCGGGGACTATGGCTACACCTTC	CASTHGLGDYGYTF
-	-	TRBV4-1	TRBJ2-7	TGCGCCAGCAGCCAAGTCCTAGGCCCCTACGAGCAGTACTTC	CASSQVLGPYEQYF
TRBD1	-	TRBV10-3	TRBJ1-1	TGTGCCATCATGTGGGAGGGGGCGAGGTCTGAAGCTTTCTTT	CAIMWEGARSEAFF
-	-	TRBV4-3	TRBJ1-4	TGCGCCAGCAGCCAAGGAGCGGGGGGACGGGCTAATGAAAAACTGTTTTTT	CASSQGAGGRANEKLFF
-	-	TRBV29-1	TRBJ2-7	TGCAGCGTTGCAACTAGGGGCGAGCAGTACTTC	CSVATRGEQYF
TRBD2	-	TRBV5-6	TRBJ2-5	TGTGCCAGCAGCTTGGAGGGACTAGCACAAGAGACCCAGTACTTC	CASSLEGLAQETQYF
-	-	TRBV27	TRBJ2-7	TGTGCCAGCAGAAGCCCGGGACCGTATAGGGAGCAGTACTTC	CASRSPGPYREQYF
TRBD2	many	TRBV6-6	TRBJ2-7	TGTGCCAGCAGTCCTAGCGGGAGTCAAGAGCAGTACTTC	CASSPSGSQEQYF
-	-	TRBV16	TRBJ2-7	TGTGCCAGCAGCCAATCTCCGCAGGGGGGTACCTACGAGCAGTACTTC	CASSQSPQGGTYEQYF
TRBD1	-	TRBV4-1	TRBJ1-1	TGCGCCAGCAGCCGTTTATTAGGACAGGTGAACACTGAAGCTTTCTTT	CASSRLLGQVNTEAFF
-	-	TRBV6-5	TRBJ2-5	TGTGCCAGCAGTTACCGTCCCTCTTTACAAGAGACCCAGTACTTC	CASSYRPSLQETQYF
TRBD2	-	TRBV5-1	TRBJ2-1	TGCGCCAGCAGCTTGATAGCTAGCGGGGGATACAATGAGCAGTTCTTC	CASSLIASGGYNEQFF
-	-	TRBV13	TRBJ2-1	TGTGCCAGCAGCCACGGACCCCGCAATCAGCAGTTCTTC	CASSHGPRNQQFF
TRBD2	-	TRBV7-9	TRBJ2-1	TGTGCCAGCAGCTCAGGACTAGCCGGGTACAATGAGCAGTTCTTC	CASSSGLAGYNEQFF
-	-	TRBV9	TRBJ2-3	TGTGCCAGCAGCCCTCGAGGGGCCTCCCGAGTGGATACGCAGTATTTT	CASSPRGASRVDTQYF